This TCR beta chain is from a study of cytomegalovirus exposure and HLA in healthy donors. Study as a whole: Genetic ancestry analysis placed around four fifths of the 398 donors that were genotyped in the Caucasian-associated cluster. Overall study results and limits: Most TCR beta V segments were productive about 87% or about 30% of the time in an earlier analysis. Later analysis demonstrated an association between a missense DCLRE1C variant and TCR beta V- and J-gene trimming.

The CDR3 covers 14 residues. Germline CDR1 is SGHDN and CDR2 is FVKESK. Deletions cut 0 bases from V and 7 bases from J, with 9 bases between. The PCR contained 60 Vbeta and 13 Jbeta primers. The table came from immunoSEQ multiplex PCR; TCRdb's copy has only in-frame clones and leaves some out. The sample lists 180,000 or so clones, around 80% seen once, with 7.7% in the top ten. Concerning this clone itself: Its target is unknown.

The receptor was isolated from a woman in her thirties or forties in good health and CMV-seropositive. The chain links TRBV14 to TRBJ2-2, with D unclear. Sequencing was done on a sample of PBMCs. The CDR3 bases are TGTGCCAGCAGCCAAGATGGGTCAGGCGGGGAGCTGTTTTTT. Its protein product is CASSQDGSGGELFF.